This TCR beta chain was profiled in a study of T cell responses to AZD1222 COVID-19 vaccine. With V trimmed by 4 bases and J by 3 bases, 8 bases remained unmatched. Germline V gene data show CDR1 as MNHNY and CDR2 as SVGAGI (reference sequence). CDR3 length equals 16 residues. Sequencing was performed with immunoSEQ multiplex PCR; in TCRdb, only in-frame clones are kept and a portion is missing. The sample includes fewer than 120,000 clones, roughly 85% of them seen just once. The rearrangement links TRBV6-6 to TRBJ2-7; 11 bases are a match to TRBD2. This material consisted of peripheral blood, taken on day 0 of AZD1222 vaccination. The receptor was derived from an adult in good health. DNA of the CDR3: TGTGCCAGCAGTTTCTCGACTAGCGGGAATCTCTACGAGCAGTACTTC. This codes for CASSFSTSGNLYEQYF.